These 8 T cell receptor beta chains were all obtained from the same sample, sequenced in a study of tumor-infiltrating lymphocytes in primary liver carcinoma. Out of unsorted whole blood came the blood RNA, and germline DNA was extracted as well. From around 500 ng total RNA, TCR beta cDNA was generated with a primer in the constant region. Three rounds of nested multiplex PCR with slightly modified ARM-PCR produced TCR beta libraries. In the first two PCR rounds, TRBV1-TRBV30 forward primers were paired with a C-beta reverse primer, and each round lasted about 9 cycles. TCRdb re-derived calls from the multiplex PCR reads in MiXCR, one entry per CDR3 protein. The sample includes about 300,000 distinct CDR3 sequences, less than 75% of them seen just once. Sequencing input: peripheral blood. Every receptor here comes from a middle-aged man with primary liver carcinoma and hepatitis B virus infection.

The chain has TRBV6-6 and TRBJ1-2, with a weak D call TRBD1 (5 bases). The CDR3 length is 14 residues. V lost 2 bases, J lost 2 bases, and 9 bases lay in between. Germline V gives CDR1 MNHNY, CDR2 SVGAGI (reference sequence). The CDR3 loop reads CASSYGGENYGYTF. The CDR3 bases are TGTGCCAGCAGTTACGGAGGGGAGAACTATGGCTACACCTTC.

Notes on this clonotype: Mismatch with germline at one junction end may stem from a read error. The chain links TRBV6-5 to TRBJ1-2, with D uncertain. Germline CDR1 MNHEY, CDR2 SVGAGI. The CDR3 length is 14 residues. The CDR3 sequence: CACRNHRQLYCYTF. The CDR3 nucleotides read TGTGCCTGCAGGAACCACAGACAACTGTATTGCTACACCTTC.

Concerning this clonotype: The junction differs from germline at one of its ends, possibly a read error. The chain joins TRBV4-2 to TRBJ2-7; 8 positions match TRBD1. CDR1 and CDR2 from the germline V gene are LGHNA and YNFKEQ. This CDR3 is built from 12 residues. The CDR3 nucleotides read TGCGCCAGCAGCCCGACAGGGGACCAGCAGTACTTC. It specifies CASSPTGDQQYF.

Ten or more counts support this clonotype. This rearrangement joins TRBV5-1 to TRBJ1-1, with 7 bases that match TRBD1. The length of the CDR3 is 15 residues. J was trimmed by 0 bases and V by 5 bases; bases with no gene match: 7. Per germline, CDR1 SGHRS and CDR2 YFSETQ. In DNA, the CDR3 is TGCGCCAGCAGTTTGCAGACAGGGATGAACACTGAAGCTTTCTTT. Translated, it gives CASSLQTGMNTEAFF.

This clonotype was seen only once. V is TRBV24-1 and J is TRBJ2-3; D is undetermined. The J call is in doubt because the DNA end fits TRBJ1-5 better. Germline loops: CDR1 KGHDR, CDR2 SFDVKD. The CDR3 runs to 15 residues. For the CDR3, the DNA is TGTGCCACCAGTGATCCAGGATTAGAGGGAGATACGCAGCATTTT. Protein sequence: CATSDPGLEGDTQHF.

About this clonotype: A much bigger clone sits one base away, suggesting this may be a read error. The CDR3 reads CASSYLTVHTDTQYF. CDR3 DNA: TGTGCCAGCAGCTACCTTACCGTCCACACAGATACGCAGTATTTT. The chain employs TRBV6-5 and TRBJ2-3; D remains ambiguous. The CDR3 has 15 residues. Germline V gene lookup returns CDR1 MNHEY and CDR2 SVGAGI. V lost 6 bases and J 2 bases, leaving 15 bases between the germline ends.

Regarding this clonotype: The junction departs from the called germline gene at one end, perhaps through a read error. This chain connects TRBV10-1 to TRBJ2-7; the D gene could be TRBD1 or TRBD2 (6 bases each). Germline CDR1 is WNHNN and CDR2 is SYGVQD (reference sequence). The CDR3 runs 12 residues. The CDR3 spells CTSSEGGGEQYF. The CDR3 DNA reads TGCACCAGCAGTGAGGGGGGTGGCGAGCAGTACTTC.

Details on this clonotype: At one of its ends the junction is not consistent with the germline gene, which may arise from a read error. The chain combines TRBV6-2 or TRBV6-3 with TRBJ1-1; D is possibly TRBD1 (5 bases). Looked up from germline, CDR1 is MNHEY and CDR2 is SVGEGT. This CDR3 region has 11 residues. The CDR3 reads CGSGQGTEASF. The CDR3 DNA reads as TGTGGCAGCGGACAAGGGACTGAAGCTTCCTTT.